This entry is about one T cell receptor (beta chain). The sample is drawn from a study of technical replicates of blood from several donors. The method was immunoSEQ multiplex PCR; TCRdb's version includes in-frame clones alone and lacks a portion of them. In the table there are about 89,000 clones, approximately 96% of which are singletons. Sequencing was carried out using T cells isolated from PBMCs. The TCR comes from a human donor in good health.

In nucleotides, the CDR3 is TGTGCCATCAGTTTAAGGGGGCGGGGCACAGATACGCAGTATTTT. Protein product: CAISLRGRGTDTQYF. V and J are TRBV10-3 and TRBJ2-3; TRBD1 agrees at 7 bases. This CDR3 spans 15 amino acids. Looked up from germline, CDR1 is ENHRY and CDR2 is SYGVKD. V gave up 5 bases and J gave up 1 base; unmatched junction bases: 6.